Detailed here is one T cell receptor beta chain. Its target antigen remains unknown. Nothing much larger sits one base from this clone, and base qualities are not available. Donors were approximately 42 systemically healthy Caucasian individuals from Russia aged roughly 6 to 90 years. Ten milliliters of peripheral blood were collected from each donor into EDTA-treated Vacutainer tubes. Ficoll-Paque density-gradient centrifugation was used to isolate PBMCs, with at least 6.5 million obtained per sample. Trizol reagent was used to extract total RNA from the PBMCs, yielding at least 5.5 micrograms per sample. For every donor, an aliquot of PBMCs went through flow cytometry to measure the percentages of naive CD45RAhigh/CD27high T cells. Library preparation employed 5' RACE. These reads were obtained on an Illumina HiSeq 2500. A second PCR of roughly 6 to 11 cycles was run with a J-beta primer mix and a sample-barcoded 5' primer. Each TCR beta cDNA molecule received a unique molecular identifier from a template-switch 5' adaptor carrying 12 random nucleotides. Each sample yielded at least 2.5 million CDR3-containing paired-end reads. First-strand cDNA synthesis was performed from all RNA using the Mint cDNA synthesis kit, with priming by a TRBC-specific oligonucleotide. All cDNA was treated with uracil-DNA glycosylase and then went through a first 18-cycle PCR with the universal primers M1SS and BC2_uni_R. In the paper's pipeline: For normalization, 1 million high-quality reads, each with a distinct molecular identifier, were randomly selected from each sample. Reads with shared molecular identifiers were discarded instead of being binned into consensus sequences. MiTCR, run with a Q25 quality threshold and the strictest error-elimination algorithm, handled CDR3 identification, clonotype clustering and error correction. A nonparametric unseen species model with Euler transformation was used to estimate lower-bound total TCR beta diversity. Using fastp trimming at Q25 and MiXCR clonotype assembly, TCRdb reanalyzed the public sequencing data and kept in-frame beta chains. Entries that share a CDR3 protein sequence are merged under the most common genes and DNA. The V and J calls were not made by the authors but by TCRdb's processing. For this sample there are more than 1,400,000 distinct CDR3 sequences; roughly 40% appear just once. The top ten hold approximately 7.9% of the sample.

For CDR1 and CDR2, the germline V gene (reference sequence) lists SGHNT and YYREEE. At the junction V is shortened by 9 bases and J by 5 bases; bases outside the gene matches: 9. Measured from the cysteine to the phenylalanine, the CDR3 is 14 residues long. Just the 42-base CDR3 DNA is kept, in frame starting at base 1. The data belong to a study of blood T cells in healthy people across ages (dated by TCRdb to 2015 to 2017). Concerning the study at large: In model experiments, template switching captured about one uniquely barcoded TCR beta cDNA molecule for every two T cells. Using deep sequencing normalized with unique cDNA molecular identifiers, the study measured how TCR beta repertoire diversity changes with age. Donors were grouped into four age groups: young (average 16 years), middle-aged (around 39), aged (around 62) and long-lived (82). To avoid experimental bias, donors of different ages were randomly spread across the sequencing lanes. Using the same blood draw, the study looked at two additional independent replicas of 1 million unique cDNA reads for two donors, one aged 18 to 29 and the other aged 80 or older. General study outcomes and caveats: Compared with the aged group, the long-lived group had more naive CD4+ T cells, fewer expanded clones and increased TCR diversity, a pattern suggesting age selection. Observed TCR beta diversity per million T cells fell roughly linearly with age, and a significant reduction was already apparent by age around 36. A strong correlation was found between observed TCR beta diversity and the percentage of naive T cells measured by flow cytometry. Conclusive comparison of naive and antigen-experienced compartments was prevented by the profiling of bulk unsorted PBMCs. Total diversity estimates from one million sequenced T cells were considered lower bounds and underestimates. Donor CMV infection status was unknown, potentially confounding age-related changes in expanded clonotypes.

Sequencing used blood. This chain is built from TRBV5-4 and TRBJ2-1, and 9 bases in between align with TRBD1. The source of this sequence is a young woman in good health. The CDR3 protein is CATKTGGRDNEQFF. The nucleotide sequence reads TGTGCCACAAAAACAGGGGGCAGGGACAATGAGCAGTTCTTC.